This T cell receptor beta chain was captured in a study of T-cell memory formation after mild COVID-19 (dated by TCRdb to about 2021). In the study overall: TCR sequence clusters from the two donors were found to be largely donor specific. The cohort comprised two young, previously healthy adult volunteers, one female and one male. Longitudinal TCRalpha and TCRbeta repertoire sequencing tracked T-cell clones expanding and contracting after mild COVID-19 in a couple of donors.

This sample was sequenced with an Illumina NovaSeq 6000. TCRalpha and TCRbeta cDNA libraries were built by 5'RACE with constant-segment primers, adding sample barcodes and unique molecular identifiers. RNA was extracted from every sample with Trizol reagent. Libraries were amplified in two PCR steps, with a second sample barcode and Illumina TruSeq adapters added in the second step. Sequencing of the libraries was done on an Illumina NovaSeq, producing 2 x 150 bp paired-end reads. In the original analysis: With migec v1.2.7, reads were demultiplexed and then collapsed into UMI-guided consensus sequences. Using mixcr v2.1.11, UMI consensuses were aligned to TRA and TRB V and J templates and then assembled into clonotypes. Clonotypes were classified as expanded or contracted when called significant by both edgeR and NoisET, with noise models trained on biological replicates. For edgeR calls, the thresholds were a false discovery rate-adjusted p below 0.01 and a log2 fold-change of 1. As an exploratory analysis of dynamics, max-normalized trajectories of the 1000 most abundant clonotypes were examined with PCA combined with hierarchical clustering. Each responding clone was given a CD4 or CD8 phenotype based on the CD4+ and CD8+ repertoires, which had been sequenced separately. TCRdb reworked the public reads: Q25 trimming with fastp, MiXCR clone assembly, productive beta chains retained. Every entry covers one CDR3 protein and lists the most common genes and DNA from its rows. TCRdb assigned the V and J calls; the authors' analysis was not used. The sample data list some 40,000 distinct CDR3 sequences, and less than 8% of these were observed just once. The top ten clones comprise around 0.81% of the sample.

The trim is 4 bases for V and 2 bases for J, with a gap of 9 bases between the germline ends. CDR1 and CDR2, looked up from the germline V gene, are SGHRS and YFSETQ. The CDR3 runs 13 residues from the cysteine to the phenylalanine. Of the read, only the CDR3 DNA is kept; its 39 bases are in frame from base 1. Beyond this particular receptor, the publication reports: Contracting CD4+ clones appeared mostly in the CM and EM memory subsets, whereas CD8+ clones were enriched in EMRA. SARS-CoV-2 specificity of the second-wave clones peaking on day 37 was not confirmed. Only two mild cases were covered in the study, and larger cohorts including severe cases with pre-infection samples were considered necessary. Some responding clones were detected in pre-infection memory, which suggested that pre-existing cross-reactive memory T cells had joined the SARS-CoV-2 response. Clones contracting from day 15 to 85 had balanced CD4/CD8 phenotypes, while a second wave expanding from day 15 to 37 was biased towards CD4+.

PBMCs were isolated by Ficoll-Paque density gradient centrifugation. In this sample, this clonotype turned up many times. Its specific antigen is unknown. No quality values exist for individual bases; no much larger clone is one base distant. Material: PBMCs or a T cell subset sorted from them (not recorded which). Here the chain combines TRBV5-1 and TRBJ1-1, with the D segment identity uncertain. This TCR derives from an adult who had mild COVID-19 (a few samples of this study predate the infection). The sample titles of this study are shuffled in the database, so cell type and time point are left out. The DNA is as follows: TGCGCCAGCAGCCGGACCACAAACACTGAAGCTTTCTTT. Its protein reads: CASSRTTNTEAFF. With the rest looked up from the reference TRBV5-1 and TRBJ1-1 genes rather than sequenced, the full variable domain is KAGVTQTPRYLIKTRGQQVTLSCSPISGHRSVSWYQQTPGQGLQFLFEYFSETQRNKGNFPGRFSGRQFSNSRSEMNVSTLELGDSALYLCASSRTTNTEAFFGQGTRLTVV.